A single sample is the source of the 22 T cell receptor beta chains below, sequenced in a study of post-analysis software for immune sequencing data. Whole-study findings and limits: When patients were compared with controls, a handful of TRBV segments were more frequent, TRBV5-6, TRBV5-1 and TRBV20-1 among them.

Tagging with unique molecular identifiers was a feature of the TCR beta cDNA libraries. TCRdb passed the PCR reads through MiXCR, listing each CDR3 protein once. The sample has hundreds of thousands of distinct CDR3 sequences, under 70% seen once. The antigens of these receptors remain unknown. The sequenced material came from blood. These receptors were obtained from a girl between 10 and 17 years old with multiple sclerosis.

The DNA for the CDR3 is TGCAGCGTTGCTGGGGTCTACGAGCAGTACTTC. Translation: CSVAGVYEQYF. The J gene is TRBJ2-7, the V gene TRBV29-1; D ambiguous. The CDR3 consists of 11 residues. From germline, CDR1 is SQVTM and CDR2 ANQGSEA. The V and J ends lost 4 bases and 3 bases respectively, with 7 bases between them.

The V gene is TRBV6-6, the J gene TRBJ2-3; 8 bases line up with TRBD2. V was pared by 5 bases and J by 4 bases, with 11 bases of the junction left unmatched. CDR3 length equals 16 residues. Germline loops: CDR1 MNHNY, CDR2 SVGAGI (reference sequence). The CDR3 region has the DNA TGTGCCAGCAGTCCCGGGAGGGCCGTAAGAGCAGATACGCAGTATTTT. Residues: CASSPGRAVRADTQYF.

This chain uses TRBV28 with TRBJ2-4; either TRBD1 or TRBD2 may supply D (5 bases each). This CDR3 has 15 amino acids. Per the germline V gene, CDR1 is MDHEN and CDR2 is SYDVKM. The ends were cut back, 6 bases at V and 13 bases at J, with 25 bases in the middle. DNA of the CDR3: TGTGCCAGCAGCCCCCCCGGGACGCTCCTAGTCTCCCAGTACTTC. Encoded protein: CASSPPGTLLVSQYF.

CDR3 amino acids: CASSPSGGERTEAFF. The CDR3 DNA follows: TGTGCCAGCAGCCCAAGCGGGGGGGAGCGGACTGAAGCTTTCTTT. The V gene is TRBV12-3 or TRBV12-4, the J gene TRBJ1-1; tentative D call: TRBD1 (5 bases). The CDR3 has 15 amino acids. V dropped 6 bases and J dropped 5 bases, with 19 bases sitting between them.

This chain uses TRBV9 with TRBJ2-1, with D perhaps given as TRBD1 or TRBD2 (5 bases each). The CDR3 has 15 amino acids. V shed 2 bases and J shed 12 bases, with 21 bases lying between them. The germline CDR1 and CDR2 sequences are SGDLS and YYNGEE. The CDR3: CASSVGELVGSLQFF. The CDR3 DNA reads as TGTGCCAGCAGCGTGGGGGAACTAGTGGGATCTTTGCAGTTCTTC. Based on the CDR3 plus reference TRBV9 and TRBJ2-1, the full variable domain is DSGVTQTPKHLITATGQRVTLRCSPRSGDLSVYWYQQSLDQGLQFLIQYYNGEERAKGNILERFSAQQFPDLHSELNLSSLELGDSALYFCASSVGELVGSLQFFGPGTRLTVL.

The chain is built from TRBV5-1 and TRBJ2-7, with 11 bases aligning to TRBD2. The CDR3 runs 16 residues. CDR1 SGHRS and CDR2 YFSETQ come from the germline V gene. V lost 3 bases, J lost 1 base, and 6 bases stayed unmatched. The CDR3 reads CASSSSLAGGSYEQYF. The DNA of the CDR3 is TGCGCCAGCAGCTCCTCTCTAGCGGGAGGATCCTACGAGCAGTACTTC.

The CDR3 region has the DNA TGTGCCAGCAGCTACGGCGTGCGGTCACAACCGCGGAATAGCAATCAGCCCCAGCATTTT. Its translation is CASSYGVRSQPRNSNQPQHF. This sequence joins TRBV6-5 and TRBJ1-5, with D unclear. Germline lookup yields CDR1 MNHEY and CDR2 SVGAGI. V was pared by 6 bases and J by 0 bases, with 27 bases between. The CDR3 is 20 residues long.

The chain carries TRBV7-6 and TRBJ2-7; D unclear. The CDR3 has 15 amino acids. V was clipped by 0 bases and J by 1 base, with 10 bases between them. Germline V gene sequence: CDR1 SGHVS, CDR2 FNYEAQ. CDR3 sequence: CASSLAGRNSYEQYF. CDR3 nucleotides: TGTGCCAGCAGCTTAGCGGGCAGGAATTCCTACGAGCAGTACTTC.

The CDR3 DNA is TGTGCCAGCAGCGTGACGGGAACTTCCTACGAGCAGTACTTC. This sequence encodes CASSVTGTSYEQYF. The chain uses TRBV9 and TRBJ2-4; D is possibly TRBD2 (5 bases). The J call may be wrong; the DNA end is better matched by TRBJ2-7. Per germline, CDR1 SGDLS and CDR2 YYNGEE. This CDR3 has 14 residues.

The V gene is TRBV30, the J gene TRBJ2-7, with D maybe TRBD1 (7 bases). The CDR3 is made up of 15 amino acids. Germline lookup yields CDR1 GTSNPN and CDR2 SVGIG (reference sequence). V lost 5 bases to trimming and J lost 9 bases, with 26 bases between them. CDR3 bases: TGTGCCTGGGAGACAGGGCTTGTGGACTACTCCCGGCAGTACTTC. Translation gives CAWETGLVDYSRQYF.

CDR3 DNA: TGTGCCAGCAGTGAAGCTTACAATGAGCAGTTCTTC. Translated, it gives CASSEAYNEQFF. The chain employs TRBV6-1 and TRBJ2-1; D ambiguous. From germline, CDR1 is MNHNS and CDR2 SASEGT. This CDR3 region has 12 residues. V lost 0 bases to trimming and J lost 4 bases, with 1 base between them.

There are a few counts of this clonotype. This rearrangement joins TRBV5-1 to TRBJ2-7, with TRBD2 identical over 7 bases. The germline CDR1 and CDR2 sequences are SGHRS and YFSETQ. The CDR3 length is 15 residues. V trimming: 2 bases; J trimming: 1 base; junction bases outside the gene matches: 6. CDR3 region: CASSLAGWSSYEQYF. CDR3 DNA sequence: TGCGCCAGCAGCTTAGCGGGATGGAGTTCCTACGAGCAGTACTTC.

This chain links TRBV7-3 with TRBJ1-1, with D tentatively TRBD1 (6 bases). Trimming removed 5 bases at V and 8 bases at J, with 18 bases between. The CDR3 spans 14 residues. The germline gives CDR1 SGHTA, CDR2 FQGTGA. The CDR3 nucleotides are TGTGCCAGCAGCCCCATTGGGGGGCGGGAAGAAGCTTTCTTT. Translating it yields CASSPIGGREEAFF.

CDR3 nucleotides: TGTGCCAGCAGCGCGATAGGACAGGGGGACAATGAGCAGTTCTTC. Translated, it gives CASSAIGQGDNEQFF. The V gene is TRBV7-9, the J gene TRBJ2-1; TRBD1 aligns across 10 bases. CDR1 SEHNR and CDR2 FQNEAQ come from the germline V gene (reference sequence). Trimming removed 5 bases from V and 5 bases from J; junction bases left unmatched: 6. The CDR3 covers 15 residues.

The sample holds one count of this clonotype. The rearrangement links TRBV6-5 to TRBJ1-4, with D hard to call. The CDR3 sequence is 17 residues long. Germline CDR1 is MNHEY and CDR2 is SVGAGI. Trimming shortened V by 0 bases and J by 8 bases, and 19 bases separated the two germline ends. The DNA of the CDR3 is TGTGCCAGCAGTTACTCGCCGGCCGGTTCGGGGTGGGAAAAACTGTTTTTT. Amino acid sequence: CASSYSPAGSGWEKLFF.

This clonotype was recorded a few times. The chain links TRBV9 to TRBJ2-7; a weak D match, TRBD2 (5 bases). Germline V gene lookup returns CDR1 SGDLS and CDR2 YYNGEE. The CDR3 is made up of 15 amino acids. V lost 0 bases and J 1 base, leaving 11 bases between the germline ends. CDR3 in amino acids: CASSVAWTGSYEQYF. The CDR3, as DNA: TGTGCCAGCAGCGTAGCTTGGACTGGTTCCTACGAGCAGTACTTC.

The genes are TRBV21-1 and TRBJ1-1; the table's D call, TRBD1, was not checked against the DNA. TRBV21-1 is given as a pseudogene. The CDR3 has 18 residues. The CDR3 protein is CASSKARDRGSPNTEAFF. In DNA form, the CDR3 reads TGTGCCAGCAGCAAAGCGCGGGACAGGGGTTCCCCGAACACTGAAGCTTTCTTT.

This clonotype came up a few times. This chain links TRBV5-6 with TRBJ2-5, with D possibly being TRBD2 (5 bases). TRBJ2-7 matches the DNA end more closely, so the J call is doubtful. The CDR3 covers 13 residues. Germline-derived CDR1 and CDR2 are SGHDT and YYEEEE. Here the CDR3 reads CASSLTAAYEQYF. The CDR3 DNA reads TGTGCCAGCAGCTTGACAGCGGCCTACGAGCAGTACTTC.

This chain connects TRBV4-1 to TRBJ2-5, with 11 positions matching TRBD2. The end of the DNA is better explained by TRBJ2-7, so the J call may be wrong. The CDR3 covers 15 residues. The germline gives CDR1 MGHRA, CDR2 YSYEKL. CDR3 protein: CASTSTLAGGYEQYF. CDR3 nucleotides: TGCGCCAGCACCTCCACGCTAGCGGGGGGTTACGAGCAGTACTTC.

This clonotype has a handful of counts. The chain uses TRBV9 and TRBJ1-2, with no clear D. Germline-derived CDR1 and CDR2 are SGDLS and YYNGEE. The CDR3 is made up of 15 amino acids. Trimming removed 4 bases from V and 2 bases from J, with 15 bases in between. In DNA, the CDR3 is TGTGCCAGCAGCCCCCAGGACCGGATAAACTATGGCTACACCTTC. The encoded protein is CASSPQDRINYGYTF.

V usage is TRBV15 and J usage is TRBJ2-3; a weak D match, TRBD2 (6 bases). The V end lost 1 base, the J end lost 6 bases, and 17 bases lay between the germline ends. CDR1 LNHNV and CDR2 YYDKDF come from the germline V gene (reference sequence). The CDR3 has 16 residues. The CDR3 DNA reads TGTGCCACCAGCAGAGGGGAGGCCTCCGGAGTCGATACGCAGTATTTT. It yields the protein CATSRGEASGVDTQYF.

This chain links TRBV10-2 with TRBJ1-1; D remains ambiguous. The CDR3 spans 13 residues. The germline V and J ends were trimmed by 6 bases and 1 base, with 9 bases remaining between them. Germline values: CDR1 WSHSY, CDR2 SAAADI. The CDR3 protein is CASRPGPNTEAFF. The CDR3 nucleotides are TGCGCCAGCAGGCCCGGTCCGAACACTGAAGCTTTCTTT.